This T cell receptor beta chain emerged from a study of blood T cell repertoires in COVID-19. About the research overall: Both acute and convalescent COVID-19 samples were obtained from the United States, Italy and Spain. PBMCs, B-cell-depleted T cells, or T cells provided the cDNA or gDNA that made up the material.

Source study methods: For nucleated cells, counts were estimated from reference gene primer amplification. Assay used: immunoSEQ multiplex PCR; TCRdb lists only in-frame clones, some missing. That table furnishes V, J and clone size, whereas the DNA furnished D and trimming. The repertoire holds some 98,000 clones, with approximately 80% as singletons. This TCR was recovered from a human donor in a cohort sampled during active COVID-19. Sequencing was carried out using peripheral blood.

The CDR3 DNA reads as TGTGCCAGCAGTGACGCCGGGAGCTACAATGAGCAGTTCTTC. Amino acid sequence: CASSDAGSYNEQFF. The chain has TRBV2 and TRBJ2-1, with a possible D match to TRBD2 (6 bases). CDR3 length: 14 residues. Germline assignment: CDR1 SNHLY and CDR2 FYNNEI. Trimming left V 3 bases short and J 3 bases short, with 9 bases between.